This T cell receptor (beta chain) was obtained from a study of T cells in Graves' hyperthyroidism and ophthalmopathy. Study-wide context: Before any treatment, at initial diagnosis, peripheral blood was collected. General observations from the study: Median prediction lead before ophthalmopathy onset was 6 to 8 months with the model.

Subjects aged 18 to 65 presented with newly diagnosed hyperthyroidism of less than 2 months' duration. Amplified TCR beta CDR3 regions derived from RNA transcripts. HTBI primers were employed in a first-round RT-PCR of the TCR CDR3. TCRdb reprocessed the multiplex PCR reads with MiXCR, giving one entry per CDR3 protein. The sample has over 700,000 distinct CDR3 sequences, 35% to 40% seen once. The V end lost 5 bases, the J end lost 8 bases, and 10 bases lay between the germline ends. This CDR3 is 12 amino acids long. Looked up from germline, CDR1 is SNHLY and CDR2 is FYNNEI. A remark on this clonotype: Its target is unknown.

The chain joins TRBV2 to TRBJ2-1; weak D call: TRBD2 (6 bases). The clonotype was recovered from a man between 18 and 29 years old with Graves' hyperthyroidism. The sample comprised blood. CDR3 bases: TGTGCCAGCAGTCGGGACTTCCATGAGCAGTTCTTC. Its translation is CASSRDFHEQFF.